The present T cell receptor (beta chain) was sequenced within a study of T-cell reconstitution after alpha-beta-depleted transplantation in children. This CDR3 comprises 16 residues. Losses at the gene ends were 7 bases for V and 5 bases for J; bases not matched to a gene: 15. The V gene's germline CDR1 is MNHEY and CDR2 SMNVEV (reference sequence). This clonotype was seen only a few times. Library preparation (for TCRbeta) was performed with unique molecular identifiers. MiXCR, run by TCRdb on the PCR reads, gives a single entry per CDR3 protein. The table includes a few hundred thousand distinct CDR3 sequences, about a tenth detected once.

This receptor was identified in a human donor who donated a stem cell graft to a child with acute lymphoblastic leukemia. The input for sequencing was PBMCs from the stem cell graft donor, taken from the stem cell graft. The chain is built from TRBV27 and TRBJ2-5, with TRBD2 identical over 8 bases. The CDR3, as DNA: TGTGCCAGCACCCGGTCCGGGGGGGGCTTACAGGAGACCCAGTACTTC. This translates into CASTRSGGGLQETQYF.